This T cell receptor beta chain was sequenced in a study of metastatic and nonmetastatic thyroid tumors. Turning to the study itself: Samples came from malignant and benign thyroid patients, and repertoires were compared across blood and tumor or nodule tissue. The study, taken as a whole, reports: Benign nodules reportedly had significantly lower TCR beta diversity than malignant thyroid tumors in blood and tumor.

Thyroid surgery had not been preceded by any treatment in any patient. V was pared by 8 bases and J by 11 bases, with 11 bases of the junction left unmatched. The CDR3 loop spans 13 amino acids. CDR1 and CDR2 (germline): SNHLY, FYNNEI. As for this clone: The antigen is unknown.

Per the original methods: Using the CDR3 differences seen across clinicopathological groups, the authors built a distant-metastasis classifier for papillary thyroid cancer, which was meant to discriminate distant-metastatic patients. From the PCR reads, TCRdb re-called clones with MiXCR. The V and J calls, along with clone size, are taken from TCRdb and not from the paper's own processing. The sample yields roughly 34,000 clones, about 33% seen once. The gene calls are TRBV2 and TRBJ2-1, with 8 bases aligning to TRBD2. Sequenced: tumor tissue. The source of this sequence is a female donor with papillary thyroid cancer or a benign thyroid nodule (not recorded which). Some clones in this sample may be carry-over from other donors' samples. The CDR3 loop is CASVEDSGTQQFF. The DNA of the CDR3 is TGTGCCAGCGTGGAGGATAGCGGGACCCAGCAGTTCTTC.